Below, 18 T cell receptor beta chains from the same sample are listed, as sequenced in a study of tumor-infiltrating lymphocytes in primary liver carcinoma. Blood RNA came from unsorted whole blood; germline DNA was also extracted. From about 530 ng total RNA, TCR beta cDNA was generated with a primer in the constant region. Modified slightly, ARM-PCR produced TCR beta libraries over three nested multiplex PCR rounds. For roughly 10 cycles apiece, the opening two PCR rounds ran with TRBV1-TRBV30 forward primers and a C-beta reverse primer. MiXCR, run by TCRdb on the multiplex PCR reads, gives a single entry per CDR3 protein. The sample has 330,000 or so distinct CDR3 sequences, around 60% seen once; the top ten hold about 6%. Specimen: peripheral blood. The receptors were sampled from a man aged 40-49 years with primary liver carcinoma and hepatitis B virus infection.

This clonotype was detected only a few times. The CDR3 loop is CATGGSDTQYF. In DNA form, the CDR3 reads TGTGCCACCGGGGGGTCAGATACGCAGTATTTT. V is TRBV6-6 and J is TRBJ2-3, with 7 nucleotides matching TRBD2. CDR1 is MNHNY and CDR2 is SVGAGI in the germline V gene (reference sequence). With 10 bases clipped from V and 4 bases from J, the junction kept 2 bases outside the gene matches. The CDR3 runs 11 residues.

This sequence joins TRBV5-6 and TRBJ2-5, with D uncertain. The CDR3 length is 13 residues. Looked up from germline, CDR1 is SGHDT and CDR2 is YYEEEE. Between the trimmed V and J ends, which lost 4 bases and 5 bases, there was a span of 12 bases. The chain's CDR3 is CASSAQSLETQYF. CDR3 bases: TGTGCCAGCAGCGCCCAGAGCCTGGAGACCCAGTACTTC.

As for this clonotype: One end of the junction is discordant with germline, which a read error may explain. The chain joins TRBV11-1 to TRBJ2-1; 11 bases map to TRBD2. This CDR3 region has 13 residues. Germline V gene lookup returns CDR1 SGHAT and CDR2 FQDESV (reference sequence). CDR3 in DNA: TGTGCCTGCAGTAAGGAACTAGCGGGAGCGCAGTTCTTC. Amino acid sequence: CACSKELAGAQFF.

Many counts were recorded for this clonotype. This chain joins TRBV6-6 and TRBJ2-7; 7 bases match TRBD1. This CDR3 is built from 15 residues. Germline-derived CDR1 and CDR2 are MNHNY and SVGAGI (reference sequence). The ends lost 4 bases at V and 4 bases at J; junction bases unmatched: 10. In DNA form, the CDR3 reads TGTGCCAGCAGTTTTGGCCGGGACAGCTTATACGAGCAGTACTTC. Translated: CASSFGRDSLYEQYF.

This clonotype has a count of ten or more. V and J are TRBV12-3 or TRBV12-4 and TRBJ2-5, with D perhaps TRBD2 (6 bases). This CDR3 spans 12 amino acids. V was trimmed by 6 bases and J by 5 bases, leaving 10 bases between them. The CDR3 bases are TGTGCCAGCAGGACTAGGTCGGAGACCCAGTACTTC. It encodes CASRTRSETQYF.

Points on this clonotype: An end of the junction differs from the germline gene, which may be a read error. The chain joins TRBV10-1 to TRBJ2-5; 7 nucleotides line up with TRBD2. Germline-derived CDR1 and CDR2 are WNHNN and SYGVQD (reference sequence). CDR3 size: 15 residues. CDR3 sequence: CASSYWEGGRETQYF. The DNA of the CDR3 is TGCGCCAGCAGTTATTGGGAGGGAGGACGGGAGACTCAGTACTTC.

Of note for this clonotype: A read error may explain this, as a much larger clone is one base away. J is TRBJ2-6 and V is TRBV4-3; possible D gene TRBD2, 6 bases. Germline CDR1 and CDR2: LGHNA and YSLEER. This CDR3 comprises 15 residues. The CDR3 loop is CASSQEGTGAYVLTF. The CDR3 nucleotides are TGCGCCAGCAGCCAAGAAGGGACTGGGGCCTACGTCCTGACTTTC.

This clonotype has ten or more counts. The chain uses TRBV4-3 and TRBJ2-2; TRBD2 agrees at 9 bases. The germline V gene encodes CDR1 LGHNA and CDR2 YSLEER. V dropped 6 bases and J dropped 7; count of bases not matched to a gene: 12. The CDR3 is made up of 16 amino acids. The CDR3 region has the DNA TGCGCCAGCAGTACCCGGGCTAGCGGGACGGGCGGGGAGCTGTTTTTT. Its translation: CASSTRASGTGGELFF.

To note about this clonotype: Relative to the germline gene, one junction end is altered; a read error may explain this. This chain uses TRBV11-2 with TRBJ2-3, with 8 bases that match TRBD1. Germline values: CDR1 SGHAT, CDR2 FQNNGV. The CDR3 consists of 16 residues. The CDR3 DNA reads as TGTGCTAGCAGCCATCCCCATGCACAGGGGGGAGATATGCAGTATTTT. Translating it yields CASSHPHAQGGDMQYF.

Concerning this clonotype: The junction and the germline gene differ at one end; a read error may be behind it. V usage is TRBV4-1 and J usage is TRBJ1-4, with D perhaps matching TRBD1 (5 bases). The CDR3 has 13 residues. Per the germline V gene, CDR1 is MGHRA and CDR2 is YSYEKL. CDR3 residues: CASSHRQNDKLFF. The CDR3, as DNA: TGCGCCAGCAGCCACAGACAGAATGATAAACTGTTTTTT.

Note on this clonotype: The CDR3 does not end in the conserved phenylalanine or tryptophan, so this is likely a read error. The J gene is TRBJ2-3, the V gene TRBV11-2; TRBD2 agrees at 10 bases. V gave up 4 bases and J gave up 5 bases; unmatched junction bases: 6. The CDR3 totals 15 residues. The germline gives CDR1 SGHAT, CDR2 FQNNGV. The CDR3 coding sequence is TGTGCCAGCAGCTGGACTAGCGGATTGCTAGATACGCAGTATCTT. It is translated as CASSWTSGLLDTQYL.

For this clonotype: A much larger clone is a single base away; this may be a read error. The chain links TRBV6-2 or TRBV6-3 to TRBJ2-7; D might be TRBD1 (5 bases). V was trimmed by 10 bases and J by 6 bases, leaving 13 bases between them. Germline assignment: CDR1 MNHEY and CDR2 SVGEGT. This CDR3 is 11 amino acids long. Here the CDR3 DNA reads TGTGCCACTCGCGGACAATGCGAGCAGTACTTC. It specifies CATRGQCEQYF.

As for this clonotype: A much larger clone differs by one base, so this may be a read error. The chain has TRBV29-1 and TRBJ1-2; 8 nucleotides line up with TRBD1. This CDR3 has 14 amino acids. Germline CDR1 and CDR2: SQVTM and ANQGSEA. V dropped 5 bases and J dropped 4; count of bases not matched to a gene: 9. The chain's CDR3 is CSVPDRDRSYGYTF. CDR3 in DNA: TGCAGCGTTCCCGACCGGGACAGGTCCTATGGCTACACCTTC.

The table lists this clonotype with many counts. CDR3 sequence: CASRLGPGSHNEQFF. In DNA form, the CDR3 reads TGTGCCAGCAGATTGGGACCAGGGAGTCACAATGAGCAGTTCTTC. This rearrangement joins TRBV12-3 or TRBV12-4 to TRBJ2-1; D possibly uses TRBD1 or TRBD2 (5 bases each). The V end was cut by 6 bases, the J end by 5 bases, with 17 bases between. CDR3 length: 15 residues.

With respect to this clonotype: One end of the junction varies from germline; a read error may be responsible. The chain links TRBV11-2 to TRBJ2-3; 7 bases agree with TRBD2. This CDR3 has 16 amino acids. From germline, CDR1 is SGHAT and CDR2 FQNNGV. CDR3 coding DNA: TGTGCCTGCAGCCCCGATAGCGGGCTTAGCACAGATACGCAGTATTTT. Translating it yields CACSPDSGLSTDTQYF. Drawing the rest from reference TRBV11-2 and TRBJ2-3, the complete variable domain is EAGVAQSPRYKIIEKRQSVAFWCNPISGHATLYWYQQILGQGPKLLIQFQNNGVVDDSQLPKDRFSAERLKGVDSTLKIQPAKLEDSAVYLCACSPDSGLSTDTQYFGPGTRLTVL.

Details on this clonotype: This clone may be a read error of a much larger clone one base away. V and J are TRBV10-2 and TRBJ1-5; 9 bases are shared with TRBD1. Looked up from germline, CDR1 is WSHSY and CDR2 is SAAADI. The CDR3 is 14 residues long. The CDR3 nucleotides read TGCGCCAACAGTGACGGGACAGGGTACCAGCCCCAGCATTTT. It codes for CANSDGTGYQPQHF.

The chain links TRBV28 to TRBJ2-7; 7 bases align to TRBD1. Germline V lookup: CDR1 MDHEN, CDR2 SYDVKM. The CDR3 has 16 residues. V shed 5 bases, J shed 2 bases, and the junction held 12 bases outside the gene matches. CDR3: CASSPPTGYRPYEQYF. The CDR3 region has the DNA TGTGCCAGCAGTCCACCGACAGGGTACCGGCCCTACGAGCAGTACTTC.

This clonotype was picked up many times. The CDR3 coding sequence is TGCGCCAGCCAACAACTAGCGGGAGATGTTTACAATGAGCAGTTCTTC. Translating gives CASQQLAGDVYNEQFF. This chain links TRBV5-1 with TRBJ2-1; 11 nucleotides align to TRBD2. V lost 7 bases, J lost 4 bases, and 10 bases stayed unmatched. Germline CDR1 reads SGHRS; CDR2 reads YFSETQ. The CDR3 length is 16 residues.